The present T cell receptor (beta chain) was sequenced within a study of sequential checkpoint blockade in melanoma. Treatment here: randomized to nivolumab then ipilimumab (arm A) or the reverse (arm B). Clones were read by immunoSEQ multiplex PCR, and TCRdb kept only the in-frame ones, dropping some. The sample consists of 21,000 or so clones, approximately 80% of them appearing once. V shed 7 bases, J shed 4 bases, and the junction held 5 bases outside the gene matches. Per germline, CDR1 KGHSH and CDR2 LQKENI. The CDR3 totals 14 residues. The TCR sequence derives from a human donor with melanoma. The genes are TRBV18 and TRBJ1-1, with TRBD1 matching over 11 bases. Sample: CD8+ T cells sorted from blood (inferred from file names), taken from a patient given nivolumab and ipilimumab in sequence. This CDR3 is CASYTDRGLTEAFF. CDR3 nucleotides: TGTGCCAGCTATACGGACAGGGGGCTCACTGAAGCTTTCTTT.